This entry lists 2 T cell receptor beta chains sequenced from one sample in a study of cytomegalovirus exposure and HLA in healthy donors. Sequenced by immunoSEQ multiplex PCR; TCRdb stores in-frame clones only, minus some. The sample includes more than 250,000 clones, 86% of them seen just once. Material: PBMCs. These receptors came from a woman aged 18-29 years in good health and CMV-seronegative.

CDR3 residues: CASSQDQPSGRLGSYEQYF. The CDR3, as DNA: TGCGCCAGCAGCCAAGATCAGCCTAGCGGGAGATTGGGGTCCTACGAGCAGTACTTC. V and J are TRBV4-1 and TRBJ2-7; 10 bases are a match to TRBD2. The CDR3 runs 19 residues. After removal of 0 bases from V and 1 base from J, the junction contained 12 bases not matched to a gene. Looked up from germline, CDR1 is MGHRA and CDR2 is YSYEKL.

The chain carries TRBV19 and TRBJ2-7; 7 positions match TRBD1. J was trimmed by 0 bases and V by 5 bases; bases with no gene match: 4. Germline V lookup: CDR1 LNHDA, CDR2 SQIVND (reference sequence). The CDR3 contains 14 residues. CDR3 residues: CASSWTGSSYEQYF. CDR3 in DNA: TGTGCCAGTAGTTGGACAGGTTCCTCCTACGAGCAGTACTTC.